What follows describes a single TCR beta chain. What it binds is unknown. Vbeta (60) and Jbeta (13) primers were used in the PCR. Here immunoSEQ multiplex PCR was the method, and the copy in TCRdb shows in-frame clones only, minus some. The table counts about 190,000 clones; 6.5% lies in the top ten. The sample belongs to a study of cytomegalovirus exposure and HLA in healthy donors. Study background: Unique TCR beta sequences numbering approximately 120 million came from around 180 million T cells in an earlier analysis. Study conclusions and caveats: Across donors, sequencing depth was assumed by presence/absence analyses to be roughly uniform. Most TCR sequences were uncommon, yet certain public TCRs appeared in many donors.

V lost 5 bases and J 4 bases, leaving 14 bases between the germline ends. The germline CDR1 and CDR2 sequences are SGHNT and YENEEA. The CDR3 contains 14 residues. Sequences were obtained from PBMCs. This receptor was taken from a man in his thirties or forties in good health and CMV-seronegative. The rearrangement uses TRBV11-3 and TRBJ1-2; D is possibly TRBD1 (6 bases). CDR3 DNA sequence: TGTGCCAGCAGCCGTCAGGGGACACTCTATGGCTACACCTTC. Translating it yields CASSRQGTLYGYTF.